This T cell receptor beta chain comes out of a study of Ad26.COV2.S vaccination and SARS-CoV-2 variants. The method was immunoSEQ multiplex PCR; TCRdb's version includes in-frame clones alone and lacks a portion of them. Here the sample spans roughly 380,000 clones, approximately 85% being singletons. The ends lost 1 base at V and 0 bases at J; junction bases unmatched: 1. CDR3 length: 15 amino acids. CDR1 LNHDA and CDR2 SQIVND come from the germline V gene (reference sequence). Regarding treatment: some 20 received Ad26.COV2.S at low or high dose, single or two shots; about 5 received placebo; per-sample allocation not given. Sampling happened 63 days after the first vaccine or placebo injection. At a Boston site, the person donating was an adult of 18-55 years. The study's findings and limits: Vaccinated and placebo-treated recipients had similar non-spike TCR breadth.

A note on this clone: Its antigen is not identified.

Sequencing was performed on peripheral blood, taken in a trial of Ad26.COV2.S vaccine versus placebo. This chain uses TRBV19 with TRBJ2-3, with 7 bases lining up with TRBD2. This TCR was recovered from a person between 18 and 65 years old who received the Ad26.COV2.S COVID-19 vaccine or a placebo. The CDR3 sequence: CASSIGAGSTDTQYF. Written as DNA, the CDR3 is TGTGCCAGTAGTATAGGAGCGGGAAGCACAGATACGCAGTATTTT.